One and the same sample provided the 21 T cell receptor beta chains below, sequenced in a study of blood T cell repertoires in COVID-19. TCRdb keeps only in-frame clones here, not all; method: immunoSEQ multiplex PCR. Of about 71,000 clones detected, 65% to 90% appear once; the ten largest clones hold 6.5% to 7.5%. Input material: peripheral blood. These receptor sequences come from a man aged 25-45 years with COVID-19, enrolled during active disease.

The chain has TRBV20-1 and TRBJ1-2; D call uncertain. Germline assignment: CDR1 DFQATT and CDR2 SNEGSKA (reference sequence). V shed 1 base and J shed 8 bases, with 8 bases lying between them. There are 11 residues in the CDR3. CDR3 residues: CSARVGKGYTF. The CDR3 DNA reads as TGCAGTGCTAGAGTCGGGAAGGGCTACACCTTC.

The chain links TRBV7-2 to TRBJ2-7; maybe TRBD2 (6 bases). Germline V gene lookup returns CDR1 SGHTA and CDR2 FQGNSA. The CDR3 runs 15 residues. Trimming stripped 5 bases from V and 2 bases from J, with 16 bases between. The CDR3 loop is CASSALVSGPYEQYF. The CDR3 DNA reads TGTGCCAGCAGCGCCCTGGTTAGCGGCCCCTACGAGCAGTACTTC. The full variable domain, rest sourced from reference TRBV7-2 and TRBJ2-7, is GAGVSQSPSNKVTEKGKDVELRCDPISGHTALYWYRQSLGQGLEFLIYFQGNSAPDKSGLPSDRFSAERTGGSVSTLTIQRTQQEDSAVYLCASSALVSGPYEQYFGPGTRLTVT.

The gene calls are TRBV5-4 and TRBJ2-5; D gene ambiguous. V was trimmed by 3 bases and J by 3 bases, leaving 3 bases between them. Germline assignment: CDR1 SGHNT and CDR2 YYREEE (reference sequence). The CDR3 consists of 11 residues. CDR3 nucleotides: TGTGCCAGCAGCTCTAAAGAGACCCAGTACTTC. This sequence encodes CASSSKETQYF. The full variable domain, rest sourced from reference TRBV5-4 and TRBJ2-5, is ETGVTQSPTHLIKTRGQQVTLRCSSQSGHNTVSWYQQALGQGPQFIFQYYREEENGRGNFPPRFSGLQFPNYSSELNVNALELDDSALYLCASSSKETQYFGPGTRLLVL.

J is TRBJ1-3 and V is TRBV30, with D perhaps TRBD1 (5 bases). The CDR3 is made up of 13 amino acids. Germline CDR1 GTSNPN, CDR2 SVGIG (reference sequence). Trimming removed 2 bases from V and 3 bases from J, with 8 bases in between. CDR3 nucleotides: TGTGCCTGGAGTCAGGGCGGTGGAAACACCATATATTTT. Its translation: CAWSQGGGNTIYF.

The genes are TRBV5-4 and TRBJ2-2; a weak D match, TRBD2 (6 bases). The V end lost 3 bases, the J end lost 3 bases, and 15 bases lay between the germline ends. The length of the CDR3 is 16 residues. The germline V gene has CDR1 SGHNT and CDR2 YYREEE (reference sequence). CDR3 in DNA: TGTGCCAGCAGCTCAGGGAGGCGGGCGGACACCGGGGAGCTGTTTTTT. Its translation is CASSSGRRADTGELFF.

The chain is built from TRBV11-3 and TRBJ2-1; the D gene is possibly TRBD2 (6 bases). The CDR3 runs 14 residues. V shed 4 bases and J shed 6 bases, with 13 bases lying between them. Germline V gene lookup returns CDR1 SGHNT and CDR2 YENEEA. CDR3 sequence reads: CASSSPGLSNEQFF. The CDR3 DNA sequence: TGTGCCAGCAGCTCCCCTGGACTAAGCAATGAGCAGTTCTTC. The variable domain in full, completed from reference TRBV11-3 and TRBJ2-1, reads EAGVVQSPRYKIIEKKQPVAFWCNPISGHNTLYWYLQNLGQGPELLIRYENEEAVDDSQLPKDRFSAERLKGVDSTLKIQPAELGDSAVYLCASSSPGLSNEQFFGPGTRLTVL.

V usage is TRBV24-1 and J usage is TRBJ2-2; no definite D call. The CDR3 has 13 residues. CDR1 is KGHDR, CDR2 SFDVKD, per germline. The V and J ends lost 4 bases and 4 bases respectively, with 6 bases between them. CDR3 region: CATSERGTGELFF. The CDR3 nucleotides are TGTGCCACCAGTGAAAGAGGCACCGGGGAGCTGTTTTTT.

This chain joins TRBV5-1 and TRBJ1-2, with 10 bases matching TRBD1. Looked up from germline, CDR1 is SGHRS and CDR2 is YFSETQ. With V trimmed by 7 bases and J by 4 bases, 10 bases remained unmatched. The length of the CDR3 is 15 residues. CDR3 bases: TGCGCCAGCCGAGATGCGACAGGGGGCTCCTATGGCTACACCTTC. Translating gives CASRDATGGSYGYTF.

The chain uses TRBV4-1 and TRBJ2-1; no clear D gene. Trimming took 3 bases from V and 7 from J, leaving 7 bases between them. CDR1 is MGHRA, CDR2 YSYEKL, per germline. This CDR3 contains 12 residues. CDR3 DNA: TGCGCCAGCAGCCATCACGGGAATGAGCAGTTCTTC. Translated: CASSHHGNEQFF.

The chain employs TRBV6-6 and TRBJ1-4, with a possible D match to TRBD1 (6 bases). The germline V gene encodes CDR1 MNHNY and CDR2 SVGAGI (reference sequence). Trimming shortened V by 5 bases and J by 5 bases, and 12 bases separated the two germline ends. The CDR3 runs 14 residues. As DNA, the CDR3 is TGTGCCAGCAGTGTCCGGACAGAGAATGAAAAACTGTTTTTT. Translated: CASSVRTENEKLFF.

This chain uses TRBV15 with TRBJ1-1; maybe TRBD1 (5 bases). V was cut by 0 bases and J by 6 bases, with 8 bases left in between. Germline V gene sequence: CDR1 LNHNV, CDR2 YYDKDF (reference sequence). This CDR3 has 13 residues. DNA for the CDR3: TGTGCCACCAGCAGAGAGACAGTAGCTGAAGCTTTCTTT. It encodes CATSRETVAEAFF.

This clone came up once. V gene TRBV18 combines with J gene TRBJ2-1; 11 bases agree with TRBD1. V lost 10 bases to trimming and J lost 4 bases; unmatched junction nucleotides: 6. Germline values: CDR1 KGHSH, CDR2 LQKENI. This CDR3 contains 14 residues. The CDR3 loop reads CANKGQGVYNEQFF. The CDR3 nucleotides read TGTGCCAATAAGGGACAGGGGGTTTACAATGAGCAGTTCTTC. Based on the CDR3 plus reference TRBV18 and TRBJ2-1, the full variable domain is NAGVMQNPRHLVRRRGQEARLRCSPMKGHSHVYWYRQLPEEGLKFMVYLQKENIIDESGMPKERFSAEFPKEGPSILRIQQVVRGDSAAYFCANKGQGVYNEQFFGPGTRLTVL.

This clone is classed as medium-sized. V usage is TRBV2 and J usage is TRBJ2-7; 7 nucleotides align to TRBD2. The germline gives CDR1 SNHLY, CDR2 FYNNEI. The CDR3 runs to 13 residues. The V gene end was trimmed by 3 bases and the J gene end by 3 bases; junction bases not matched to a gene: 2. The CDR3 nucleotides are TGTGCCAGCAGTGAGAGGGAGGGCTACGAGCAGTACTTC. Its protein is CASSEREGYEQYF.

In this sample, this clone turned up once. The chain links TRBV28 to TRBJ2-7, with 7 bases identical to TRBD1. Trimming cost V 9 bases and J 3 bases; bases outside gene matches: 5. Germline V gene data show CDR1 as MDHEN and CDR2 as SYDVKM. This CDR3 comprises 12 residues. For the CDR3, the DNA is TGTGCCAGTCAAGACAGGGTCTACGAGCAGTACTTC. This encodes CASQDRVYEQYF.

The chain links TRBV2 to TRBJ1-4; 8 bases align to TRBD1. Losses at the gene ends were 10 bases for V and 10 bases for J; bases not matched to a gene: 8. Germline V CDR1 and CDR2: SNHLY, FYNNEI. This CDR3 is built from 12 residues. CDR3 nucleotide sequence: TGTGCCACCCTTGGACAGGGCGGAAAACTGTTTTTT. It is translated as CATLGQGGKLFF.

The chain has TRBV11-3 and TRBJ2-7; 8 nucleotides align to TRBD1. Germline V gene sequence: CDR1 SGHNT, CDR2 YENEEA. The CDR3 extends over 15 amino acids. The V gene end was trimmed by 5 bases and the J gene end by 3 bases; junction bases not matched to a gene: 9. CDR3 sequence: CASSLGTGEGYEQYF. CDR3 DNA sequence: TGTGCCAGCAGCCTCGGGACAGGTGAAGGCTACGAGCAGTACTTC.

V is TRBV24-1 and J is TRBJ1-2; D remains ambiguous. Looked up from germline, CDR1 is KGHDR and CDR2 is SFDVKD. This CDR3 has 15 residues. V was clipped by 2 bases and J by 5 bases, with 14 bases between them. The CDR3 DNA follows: TGTGCCACCAGTGATTCCTCGGGATCCCTATATGGCTACACCTTC. Translated, it gives CATSDSSGSLYGYTF.

The J gene is TRBJ2-3, the V gene TRBV27, with 9 bases identical to TRBD2. There are 14 residues in the CDR3. In germline, CDR1 is MNHEY, CDR2 SMNVEV (reference sequence). J was trimmed by 6 bases and V by 9 bases; bases with no gene match: 10. For the CDR3, the DNA is TGTGCCAGTTTGCGGCGGGAGGGCCAGGATACGCAGTATTTT. Translation gives CASLRREGQDTQYF.

The rearrangement uses TRBV3-1 (or the pseudogene TRBV3-2) and TRBJ1-1; 7 bases are shared with TRBD1. The V gene end was trimmed by 2 bases and the J gene end by 0 bases; junction bases not matched to a gene: 0. Germline values: CDR1 LGHDT, CDR2 YNNKEL (reference sequence). The CDR3 sequence is 14 residues long. The DNA for the CDR3 is TGTGCCAGCAGCCAAACAGGGGTGAACACTGAAGCTTTCTTT. Translating it yields CASSQTGVNTEAFF.

The chain combines TRBV9 with TRBJ2-7; 7 bases align to TRBD2. CDR3 size: 18 residues. V was clipped by 4 bases and J by 0 bases; unmatched bases: 16. Germline CDR1 reads SGDLS; CDR2 reads YYNGEE. The CDR3 DNA reads TGTGCCAGCAGCCCCACCCCCCAAAATAGCGGGCCCTCCTACGAGCAGTACTTC. This gives the protein CASSPTPQNSGPSYEQYF.

The chain has TRBV2 and TRBJ2-3; 11 bases are shared with TRBD2. The germline gives CDR1 SNHLY, CDR2 FYNNEI. This CDR3 region has 15 residues. Trimming at V came to 6 bases and at J to 2 bases, leaving 4 bases not matched to a gene. The CDR3 here is CASRGTSGNTDTQYF. CDR3 nucleotide sequence: TGTGCCAGCAGGGGGACTAGCGGCAACACAGATACGCAGTATTTT.